A single sample is the source of the 25 T cell receptor beta chains below, sequenced in a study of cytomegalovirus exposure and HLA in healthy donors. Vbeta (60) and Jbeta (13) primers were used in the PCR. Only in-frame clones appear in the TCRdb table, and some are missing; sequencing was by immunoSEQ multiplex PCR. The profile shows 90,000 to 110,000 clones, under 85% of them singletons. Sequencing was carried out using PBMCs. These receptors originate from a man aged 35-49 years in good health and CMV-seronegative.

This clone was observed a few times. The chain carries TRBV7-8 and TRBJ2-3; 8 bases agree with TRBD2. V lost 4 bases, J lost 0 bases, and 3 bases stayed unmatched. This CDR3 comprises 15 residues. Germline assignment: CDR1 SGHVS and CDR2 FQNEAQ. CDR3 in DNA: TGTGCCAGCAGCTCTCGGGGGGGGAGCACAGATACGCAGTATTTT. It is translated as CASSSRGGSTDTQYF.

The chain couples TRBV19 to TRBJ2-7; TRBD1 aligns across 7 bases. There are 13 residues in the CDR3. J was trimmed by 2 bases and V by 7 bases; bases with no gene match: 5. Per the germline V gene, CDR1 is LNHDA and CDR2 is SQIVND (reference sequence). The CDR3 here is CASKKQGTYEQYF. Written as DNA, the CDR3 is TGTGCCAGTAAAAAACAGGGGACCTACGAGCAGTACTTC.

This rearrangement joins TRBV19 to TRBJ1-2; TRBD1 aligns across 8 bases. CDR3 size: 13 residues. Trimming removed 3 bases from V and 10 bases from J; junction bases left unmatched: 7. Germline V gives CDR1 LNHDA, CDR2 SQIVND (reference sequence). For the CDR3, the DNA is TGTGCCAGTAGTATCCGGACAGGGCAGGACTACACCTTC. It codes for CASSIRTGQDYTF.

The chain joins TRBV7-9 to TRBJ2-5; 7 bases are a match to TRBD2. There are 18 residues in the CDR3. The trim removed 5 bases at V and 4 bases at J, leaving 19 bases unmatched. CDR1 and CDR2 (germline): SEHNR, FQNEAQ (reference sequence). Here the CDR3 reads CASSAVRGGTFVAETQYF. The CDR3 region has the DNA TGTGCCAGCAGCGCGGTGAGGGGAGGGACCTTCGTTGCAGAGACCCAGTACTTC.

This chain's CDR3 is CSVDLGAGWYGYTF. DNA for the CDR3: TGCAGCGTTGACCTCGGAGCGGGATGGTATGGCTACACCTTC. The chain employs TRBV29-1 and TRBJ1-2; D remains unclear. The germline CDR1 and CDR2 sequences are SQVTM and ANQGSEA. Trimming removed 3 bases from V and 5 bases from J, with 16 bases in between. CDR3 length: 14 residues.

The V and J genes are TRBV7-8 and TRBJ2-7, with 7 bases fitting TRBD1. CDR3 length: 15 residues. CDR1 and CDR2 (germline): SGHVS, FQNEAQ. V was pared by 5 bases and J by 3 bases, with 10 bases of the junction left unmatched. The CDR3 protein is CASSLYRGVGYEQYF. Here the CDR3 DNA reads TGTGCCAGCAGCCTATACAGGGGAGTGGGCTACGAGCAGTACTTC. The variable domain in full, with the rest retrieved from reference TRBV7-8 and TRBJ2-7, is GAGVSQSPRYKVAKRGQDVALRCDPISGHVSLFWYQQALGQGPEFLTYFQNEAQLDKSGLPSDRFFAERPEGSVSTLKIQRTQQEDSAVYLCASSLYRGVGYEQYFGPGTRLTVT.

This chain links TRBV4-1 with TRBJ2-5, with D perhaps matching TRBD2 (5 bases). The tail of the sequence fits TRBJ2-7 better, so the J call may be wrong. This CDR3 comprises 14 residues. Germline V gene lookup returns CDR1 MGHRA and CDR2 YSYEKL. The DNA of the CDR3 is TGCGCCAGCAGCCAAGTGACTACTGGGGTCGAGCAGTACTTC. It yields the protein CASSQVTTGVEQYF.

This chain connects TRBV11-2 to TRBJ2-3, with D tentatively TRBD1 (6 bases). V lost 6 bases and J lost 4, with 20 bases in between. The CDR3 runs to 16 residues. Germline V gene sequence: CDR1 SGHAT, CDR2 FQNNGV. Here the CDR3 reads CASRLDRILGADTQYF. Written as DNA, the CDR3 is TGTGCCAGCAGACTAGACAGGATCCTAGGGGCAGATACGCAGTATTTT.

For the CDR3, the DNA is TGTGCCAGCAGCTTACATGAGACCCAGTACTTC. Encoded protein: CASSLHETQYF. The chain is built from TRBV7-2 and TRBJ2-5; D unresolved. The germline CDR1 and CDR2 sequences are SGHTA and FQGNSA. With 2 bases removed from V and 5 bases from J, the gap between germline ends came to 3 bases. This CDR3 is built from 11 residues.

The gene calls are TRBV10-3 and TRBJ2-6; maybe TRBD2 (6 bases). Germline V gives CDR1 ENHRY, CDR2 SYGVKD. V lost 4 bases and J lost 2, with 12 bases in between. The CDR3 length is 16 residues. The CDR3 spells CAISATGEAGANVLTF. In DNA, the CDR3 is TGTGCCATCAGTGCGACGGGGGAGGCTGGGGCCAACGTCCTGACTTTC.

This CDR3 is CASSFPETGRRGGELFF. CDR3 in DNA: TGTGCCAGCAGCTTCCCCGAGACAGGACGAAGGGGGGGGGAGCTGTTTTTT. The chain is built from TRBV7-8 and TRBJ2-2; possible D gene TRBD1, 6 bases. Germline CDR1 reads SGHVS; CDR2 reads FQNEAQ. Trimming shortened V by 3 bases and J by 8 bases, and 22 bases separated the two germline ends. This CDR3 region has 17 residues.

The chain links TRBV6-5 to TRBJ2-3; tentatively, D is TRBD2 (5 bases). CDR3 length: 14 residues. The V gene lost 8 bases and the J gene lost 6 bases, with 18 bases spanning the gap. Germline lookup yields CDR1 MNHEY and CDR2 SVGAGI. The chain's CDR3 is CASGRGPPGDTQYF. The CDR3 DNA reads TGTGCCAGCGGCCGAGGACCCCCGGGGGATACGCAGTATTTT.

The chain uses TRBV5-4 and TRBJ1-2, with 11 bases fitting TRBD1. Germline V gene sequence: CDR1 SGHNT, CDR2 YYREEE (reference sequence). This CDR3 spans 15 amino acids. V was pared by 6 bases and J by 2 bases, with 6 bases of the junction left unmatched. This CDR3 is CASIPGQGANYGYTF. The CDR3 region has the DNA TGTGCCAGCATCCCTGGACAGGGGGCCAACTATGGCTACACCTTC.

The CDR3 DNA sequence: TGTGCCAGCAGTGAGGGCAGGGGACAAGAGACCCAGTACTTC. It specifies CASSEGRGQETQYF. The chain joins TRBV2 to TRBJ2-5, with D maybe TRBD1 (6 bases). Trimming took off 3 bases at V and 2 bases at J, with 10 bases between the two ends. Germline CDR1 and CDR2: SNHLY and FYNNEI. This CDR3 is 14 amino acids long.

The V and J genes are TRBV30 and TRBJ1-2; TRBD1 matches at 9 bases. CDR3 length: 16 amino acids. The germline V gene encodes CDR1 GTSNPN and CDR2 SVGIG (reference sequence). The J segment lost 8 bases and the V segment lost 3 bases, leaving 16 bases of the junction unmatched. CDR3: CAWRVPTRQGGSGYTF. Here the CDR3 DNA reads TGTGCCTGGAGGGTCCCGACCCGACAGGGGGGATCCGGCTACACCTTC.

The J gene is TRBJ1-6, the V gene TRBV9, with no clear D. CDR1 is SGDLS, CDR2 YYNGEE, per germline. Trimming took off 7 bases at V and 10 bases at J, with 12 bases between the two ends. CDR3 size: 12 residues. Here the CDR3 DNA reads TGTGCCAGCTCGACGGGTGCCTCACCCCTCCACTTT. Translation: CASSTGASPLHF.

The genes are TRBV7-9 and TRBJ1-4, with 7 nucleotides matching TRBD1. In germline, CDR1 is SEHNR, CDR2 FQNEAQ (reference sequence). The CDR3 is 18 residues long. V gave up 5 bases and J gave up 8 bases; unmatched junction bases: 20. The CDR3 sequence is CASSQARDTGNRGEKLFF. In DNA, the CDR3 is TGTGCCAGCAGCCAAGCACGAGACACTGGCAACAGGGGAGAAAAACTGTTTTTT.

This clone has a handful of counts. The chain uses TRBV2 and TRBJ2-7, with D maybe TRBD1 (6 bases). The CDR3 loop spans 12 amino acids. The germline CDR1 and CDR2 sequences are SNHLY and FYNNEI. With 2 bases removed from V and 4 bases from J, the gap between germline ends came to 6 bases. The CDR3 loop is CASSEQGYEQYF. CDR3 DNA sequence: TGTGCCAGCAGTGAACAGGGGTACGAGCAGTACTTC.

The gene calls are TRBV11-2 and TRBJ1-2; D not certain. V was clipped by 1 base and J by 0 bases, with 12 bases between them. Germline CDR1 SGHAT, CDR2 FQNNGV. The CDR3 totals 16 residues. The CDR3 here is CASSLVLADPNYGYTF. The DNA for the CDR3 is TGTGCCAGCAGCTTAGTCCTGGCAGATCCTAACTATGGCTACACCTTC.

The chain carries TRBV21-1 and TRBJ1-1; the table assigns TRBD1, which was not confirmed against the DNA. TRBV21-1 is deemed a pseudogene. CDR3 length equals 15 residues. The CDR3 DNA follows: TGTGCCAGCAGCAGTAAAGGGGGCAGGAGCACTGAAGCTTTCTTT. Translating gives CASSSKGGRSTEAFF.

This clone occurred once. The chain joins TRBV28 to TRBJ1-5; D may be TRBD1 (6 bases). There are 16 residues in the CDR3. Germline CDR1 MDHEN, CDR2 SYDVKM. V dropped 6 bases and J dropped 7 bases, with 22 bases sitting between them. The CDR3 loop is CASRKYYREQAQPQHF. DNA for the CDR3: TGTGCCAGCAGGAAATACTACAGGGAACAGGCCCAGCCCCAGCATTTT.

The chain has TRBV7-8 and TRBJ2-5; 12 nucleotides align to TRBD2. CDR1 and CDR2 from the germline V gene are SGHVS and FQNEAQ. There are 14 residues in the CDR3. J was trimmed by 4 bases and V by 3 bases; bases with no gene match: 0. The CDR3 is CASSLTSGGETQYF. The CDR3 DNA reads TGTGCCAGCAGCTTGACTAGCGGGGGAGAGACCCAGTACTTC. Complete variable domain (other parts from reference TRBV7-8 and TRBJ2-5): GAGVSQSPRYKVAKRGQDVALRCDPISGHVSLFWYQQALGQGPEFLTYFQNEAQLDKSGLPSDRFFAERPEGSVSTLKIQRTQQEDSAVYLCASSLTSGGETQYFGPGTRLLVL.

This clone has a single count. CDR3 residues: CASSLGVTGFGNIQYF. The CDR3 DNA follows: TGTGCCAGCAGCTTAGGGGTCACGGGTTTCGGTAACATTCAGTACTTC. The V and J genes are TRBV7-2 and TRBJ2-4; D gene uncertain. The V end was cut by 1 base, the J end by 7 bases, with 17 bases between. This CDR3 comprises 16 residues. Germline V gene data show CDR1 as SGHTA and CDR2 as FQGNSA.

V is TRBV5-1 and J is TRBJ2-3; 7 positions match TRBD1. Per germline, CDR1 SGHRS and CDR2 YFSETQ. Losses at the gene ends were 4 bases for V and 3 bases for J; bases not matched to a gene: 5. The CDR3 runs to 14 residues. For the CDR3, the DNA is TGCGCCAGCAGCAAGGGGGCCGAGACAGATACGCAGTATTTT. Its translation: CASSKGAETDTQYF.

J is TRBJ2-7 and V is TRBV4-1; 7 bases agree with TRBD2. V lost 2 bases to trimming and J lost 7 bases; unmatched junction nucleotides: 8. The CDR3 runs 14 residues. The germline CDR1 and CDR2 sequences are MGHRA and YSYEKL. For the CDR3, the DNA is TGCGCCAGCAGCCAAAAAGAGGGAGGGTGGGAGCAGTACTTC. The encoded protein is CASSQKEGGWEQYF.